The text below deals with one T cell receptor beta chain. The CDR3 covers 18 residues. Germline V gives CDR1 LNHDA, CDR2 SQIVND (reference sequence). V was pared by 0 bases and J by 2 bases, with 14 bases between. The treatment here: 15 to 20 received Ad26.COV2.S at low or high dose, single or two shots; about 5 received placebo; per-sample allocation not given. Specimens were obtained on day 63 following the first vaccine or placebo injection. The assay was immunoSEQ multiplex PCR, and TCRdb's table has in-frame clones only and misses some. The sample has hundreds of thousands of clones; roughly 89% are singletons. This record comes from a study of Ad26.COV2.S vaccination and SARS-CoV-2 variants. Study at large: The vaccine Ad26.COV2.S was put into the muscle once, or twice with 56 days between.

The material sequenced was peripheral blood, taken in a trial of Ad26.COV2.S vaccine versus placebo. The source is a person aged 18-65 years who received the Ad26.COV2.S COVID-19 vaccine or a placebo. The V call is TRBV19, the J call TRBJ2-6; D assignment may be TRBD1 or TRBD2 (5 bases each). The CDR3 is CASSIDRGLRAGANVLTF. The CDR3 DNA is TGTGCCAGTAGTATAGATCGAGGGCTCAGGGCTGGGGCCAACGTCCTGACTTTC.